This TCR beta chain was captured by sequencing in a study of neurological immune-mediated disorders. TCRdb fed the 5' RACE reads into MiXCR, producing one record per CDR3 protein. The sample includes about 31,000 distinct CDR3 sequences, around 4% of them seen just once. Study-wide points: Because no CDR3 amino acid sequences were shared across subjects by expanded clones, private repertoires were suggested in all groups.

V shed 3 bases and J shed 7 bases, with 15 bases lying between them. The germline gives CDR1 DFQATT, CDR2 SNEGSKA (reference sequence). The CDR3 consists of 14 residues. This clonotype has ten or more counts. Its specificity is not known. V gene TRBV20-1 combines with J gene TRBJ2-2, with D maybe TRBD2 (7 bases). This TCR derives from a woman aged 40 to 50 in good health. Sequenced input: CD4+ T cells from blood. As DNA, the CDR3 is TGCAGTGCTAGTCGGGGGGCTCTTCACGGGGAGCTGTTTTTT. It specifies CSASRGALHGELFF.